One T cell receptor (beta chain) is described in this entry. Its antigen is not yet known. No base qualities exist here, and no much larger clone lies one base off it. CDR1 and CDR2 are read off the germline V gene as SQVTM and ANQGSEA. The CDR3 goes from the cysteine to the phenylalanine over 13 residues. Only the CDR3 DNA stays, 39 bases, in frame from base 1. V is pared back by 0 bases and J by 8 bases, with 11 bases lying between the germline termini. RNA was extracted using the RNeasy kit, and about 0.45 to 1 ug of the RNA was reverse transcribed with random hexamers. The immunoSEQ multiplex PCR assay, covering 54 Vbeta and 13 Jbeta segments, was used to amplify TCR beta CDR3 regions. PCR amplification bias was corrected using a synthetic template baseline for primer optimization and computational correction. The authors' pipeline ran thus. Reads were assigned to V, D and J genes according to IMGT and analyzed in immunoSEQ Analyzer, with only productive sequences retained. To calculate clonality, Shannon entropy was normalized by log2 of the number of productive unique sequences and then subtracted from one. For each patient and control, public and private clones were evaluated among the 100 most prevalent clones. Susac-specific clones were defined as absent from healthy and MS cohorts, over a thousand published viral clones and other ImmuneACCESS disease sequences. TCRdb reanalyzed the raw reads on its own, using fastp at Q25 for trimming and MiXCR for clone calling, and kept in-frame beta chains. Records with the same CDR3 protein are collapsed into one entry carrying the most frequent genes and DNA. The V and J calls follow TCRdb's processing rather than the paper's. The sample records fewer than 80,000 distinct CDR3 sequences, approximately 94% of which are singletons. Clones ranked in the top ten supply about 0.6% of the sample.

High-throughput TCR beta sequencing profiled peripheral blood CD8+ and CD4+ T cells from healthy donors, Susac syndrome patients and multiple sclerosis patients. The multiple sclerosis controls were treatment-naive patients who had stable or active relapsing-remitting disease and met the revised McDonald criteria. Bulk CD8+ and CD4+ T cells were purified by magnetic negative isolation, whereas CD8+ TEMRA cells were enriched by FACS. Blood was drawn into EDTA tubes, processed within 24 hours, and PBMCs were isolated by density gradient centrifugation. PBMCs destined for TCR sequencing were cryopreserved in liquid nitrogen and later thawed in a 37 °C water bath. A purity of at least 90% was achieved for sorted or isolated CD4+, CD8+ and CD8+ TEMRA cells. This sample was included in a study of CD8 T cells in Susac syndrome (dated by TCRdb to about 2019). Looking at the study overall: Repertoire sequencing was used to test whether CD8+ T cell activation and differentiation in Susac syndrome was antigen driven. Clonality of the CD8+ T cell repertoire was compared between over 10 healthy donors, approximately 14 Susac syndrome patients and roughly 16 multiple sclerosis patients.

Study-wide findings and limitations: The number of individuals in the TCR sequencing and HLA analysis was acknowledged as relatively small.

The V gene is TRBV29-1 and the J gene is TRBJ2-4; the D gene lacks a confident call. The clonotype originates from a human donor with multiple sclerosis. Sequencing was carried out using CD8+ T cells from PBMCs. The CDR3 here reads CSVEDSGRDIQYF. DNA sequence: TGCAGCGTTGAAGATTCCGGCAGAGACATTCAGTACTTC.